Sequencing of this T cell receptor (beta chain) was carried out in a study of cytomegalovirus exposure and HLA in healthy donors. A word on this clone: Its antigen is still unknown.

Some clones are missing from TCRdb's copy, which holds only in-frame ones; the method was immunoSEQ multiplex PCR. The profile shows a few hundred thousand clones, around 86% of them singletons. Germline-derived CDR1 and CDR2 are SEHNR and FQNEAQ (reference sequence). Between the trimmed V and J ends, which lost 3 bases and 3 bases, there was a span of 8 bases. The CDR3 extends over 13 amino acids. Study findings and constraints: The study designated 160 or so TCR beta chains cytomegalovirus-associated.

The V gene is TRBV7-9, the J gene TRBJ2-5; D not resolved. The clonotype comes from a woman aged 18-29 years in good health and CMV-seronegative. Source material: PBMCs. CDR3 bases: TGTGCCAGCAGCTTTTCGTTTGAAGAGACCCAGTACTTC. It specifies CASSFSFEETQYF.